Included here is one T cell receptor beta chain sequence, with context. Its cognate antigen has yet to be identified. Base qualities are not provided; no much larger clone lies one nucleotide away. The immunoSEQ Assay, a bias-controlled multiplex PCR, was used to amplify TCRbeta CDR3 regions from genomic DNA. Per the source publication's procedure: The number of nucleated cells in each sample was estimated by amplification of reference gene primers within the assay. To quantify the absolute abundance of each unique TCRbeta CDR3 rearrangement, sequence reads were collapsed and filtered. For each sample, productive Simpson clonality was calculated by taking the square root of Simpson's diversity index across productive rearrangements. As stored in TCRdb, this immuneACCESS dataset retains in-frame rearrangements with V and J assigned. A fraction of the clones does not appear; measured against another copy, unresolved V genes explain less than half of the discrepancy, and the remainder lacks a known reason. V, J and clone size derive from that table, while D and trimming were established from the DNA sequence. The sample table records approximately 210,000 clones; roughly 90% of these occur just once. The ten biggest clones cover approximately 8.1% of the sample.

Participants in the prospective study were enrolled through a virtual design, were aged about 18 to 100 years, and lived in approximately 25 United States geographic areas. To assign participants to cohorts, the prospective study relied on clinical history that participants themselves reported in a screening survey and a study questionnaire. For ImmuneRACE Cohort 3, a participant was defined as recovered based on two consecutive negative NP/OP PCR tests, clearance by a healthcare professional, or resolution of symptoms. Each participant in the prospective study had whole blood, serum and a nasopharyngeal or oropharyngeal swab collected by mobile phlebotomists. Participants in the prospective study had the option to provide additional blood draws and questionnaires over a 2-month period. Before DNA extraction, blood samples from the prospective study were shipped at room temperature or frozen. The data originate from a study of blood T cell repertoires in COVID-19 (dated by TCRdb to about 2020). Notes on the research overall: Samples covering the acute and convalescent phases of COVID-19 were provided by collaborators in the United States, Italy and Spain. Samples were obtained from the ongoing ImmuneRACE study (first 160 participants) and from some 1,200 subjects provided by 6 global collaborators. The dataset comprised deeply sampled blood TCRbeta repertoires from subjects exposed to, actively infected with, or recovered from COVID-19. Nearly every sample came with metadata listing a de-identified subject ID, COVID-19 status, age in years and sex. The repertoires were released in a freely available public database meant as a resource for research on the immune response to SARS-CoV-2. Where available, HLA class I and class II types were obtained from metadata supplied by the sample provider rather than from assay-based typing. The material from the prospective study consisted of cDNA or gDNA derived from T cells, B-cell-depleted T cells, or PBMCs.

Overall study outcomes, separate from this receptor: Clinical and demographic metadata were provided uncurated, with the amount varying by source and participant.

This TCR was sampled from a woman aged 18 to 35 who had recovered from COVID-19. The specimen sequenced was PBMCs or T cells enriched from blood (not recorded which).

The nucleotide sequence is given as TGTGCCTCGAGGGGGATTCACTATGGCTACACCTTC. It specifies CASRGIHYGYTF. The receptor chain draws on TRBV28 and TRBJ1-2; TRBD1 is a weak D gene call, 6 bases matching. V is reduced by 11 bases and J by 3 bases, leaving a spacing of 13 bases between them. CDR1 and CDR2 are read off the germline V gene as MDHEN and SYDVKM. The CDR3 runs 12 residues from the cysteine to the phenylalanine. Only the CDR3 part of the read is kept: 36 bases, read in frame from the first base.